This TCR beta chain was found in a study of CD8 T cell repertoires and HIV-1 epitope variants. About this clone: The target antigen is unknown.

Broader study findings: Only beta chains were identified, marking proliferation to antigen, not function.

CDR3 size: 11 residues. V was trimmed by 7 bases and J by 1 base, leaving 7 bases between them. Germline V gives CDR1 DFQATT, CDR2 SNEGSKA (reference sequence). TCRdb's copy holds only in-frame clones and misses some; the assay was immunoSEQ multiplex PCR. Found here are about 90,000 clones, roughly 77% of them singletons; the top ten hold roughly 24%. The sequence was collected from a male donor with HIV. The sequenced material came from uncultured baseline CD8+ T cells from peripheral blood mononuclear cells (PBMCs). The V call is TRBV20-1, the J call TRBJ2-5, with D unresolved. The CDR3 region is CSEDGQETQYF. The CDR3 DNA reads TGCAGTGAGGACGGCCAAGAGACCCAGTACTTC.